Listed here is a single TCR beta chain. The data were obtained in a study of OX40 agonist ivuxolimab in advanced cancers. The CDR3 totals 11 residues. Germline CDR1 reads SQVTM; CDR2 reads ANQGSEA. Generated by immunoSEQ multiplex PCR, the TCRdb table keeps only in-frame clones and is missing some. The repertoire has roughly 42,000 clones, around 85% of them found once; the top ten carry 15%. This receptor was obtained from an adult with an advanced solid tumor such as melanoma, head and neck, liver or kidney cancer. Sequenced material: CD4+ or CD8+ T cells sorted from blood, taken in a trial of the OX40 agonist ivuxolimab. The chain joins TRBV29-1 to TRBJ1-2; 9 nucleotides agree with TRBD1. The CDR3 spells CSGTGGHGYTF. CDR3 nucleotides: TGCAGTGGCACAGGGGGCCATGGCTACACCTTC.